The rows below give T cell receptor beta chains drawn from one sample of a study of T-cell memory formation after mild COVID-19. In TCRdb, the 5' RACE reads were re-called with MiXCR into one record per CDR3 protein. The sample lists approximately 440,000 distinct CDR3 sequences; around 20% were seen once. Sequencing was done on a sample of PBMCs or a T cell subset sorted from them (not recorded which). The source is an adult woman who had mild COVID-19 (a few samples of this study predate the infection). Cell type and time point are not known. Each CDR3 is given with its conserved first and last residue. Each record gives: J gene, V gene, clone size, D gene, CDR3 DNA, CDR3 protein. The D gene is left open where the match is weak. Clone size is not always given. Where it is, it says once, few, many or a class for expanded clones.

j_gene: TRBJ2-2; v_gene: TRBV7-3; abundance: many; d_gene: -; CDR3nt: TGTGCCAGCAGCTTAGAAACCGGGGAGCTGTTTTTT; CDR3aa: CASSLETGELFF
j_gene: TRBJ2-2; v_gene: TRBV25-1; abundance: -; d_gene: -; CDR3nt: TGTGCCAGCAGTGAATCCACCGGCGGGGCCGGGGAGCTGTTTTTT; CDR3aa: CASSESTGGAGELFF
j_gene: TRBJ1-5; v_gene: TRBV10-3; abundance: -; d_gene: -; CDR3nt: TGTGCCATCAGTCCAGGGGAGAGGGAGCCCCAGCATTTT; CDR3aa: CAISPGEREPQHF
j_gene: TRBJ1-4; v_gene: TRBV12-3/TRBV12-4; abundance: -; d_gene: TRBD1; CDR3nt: TGTGCCAGCAGTTTAGGGGCAGGGGGCGCGGAACTGTTTTTT; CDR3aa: CASSLGAGGAELFF
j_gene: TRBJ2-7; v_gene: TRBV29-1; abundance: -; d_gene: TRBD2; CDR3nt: TGCAGCGTTGAGGATTCGGCGGGGGAAAGTGTCGAGCAGTACTTC; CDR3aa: CSVEDSAGESVEQYF
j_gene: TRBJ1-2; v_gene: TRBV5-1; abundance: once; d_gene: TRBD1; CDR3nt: TGCGCCAGCAGCCGTGGACAGGAGGGCTACACCTTC; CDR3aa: CASSRGQEGYTF
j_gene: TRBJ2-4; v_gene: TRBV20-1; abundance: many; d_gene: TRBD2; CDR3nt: TGCAGTGCTAGAGATCCCATGACTAGCGCCGATCTAGCCAAAAACATTCAGTACTTC; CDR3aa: CSARDPMTSADLAKNIQYF
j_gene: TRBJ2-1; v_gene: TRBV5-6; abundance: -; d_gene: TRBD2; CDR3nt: TGTGCCAGCAGCTTGGCAACCGGGACTAGAGGGTACAATGAGCAGTTCTTC; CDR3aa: CASSLATGTRGYNEQFF
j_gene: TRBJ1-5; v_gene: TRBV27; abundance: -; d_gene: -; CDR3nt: TGTGCCAGCAGCTTGGGAAAGGGGGAGCAGCCCCAGCATTTT; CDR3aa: CASSLGKGEQPQHF
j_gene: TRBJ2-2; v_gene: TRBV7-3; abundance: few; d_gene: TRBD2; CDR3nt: TGTGCCAGCAGCTCCCTCCCATCTAGCGGGGGGTCCACCGGGGAGCTGTTTTTT; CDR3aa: CASSSLPSSGGSTGELFF
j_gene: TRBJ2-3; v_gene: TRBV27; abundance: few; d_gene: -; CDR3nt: TGTGCCAGCAGTTTTCGGCGACAGGAGGATACGCAGTATTTT; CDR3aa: CASSFRRQEDTQYF
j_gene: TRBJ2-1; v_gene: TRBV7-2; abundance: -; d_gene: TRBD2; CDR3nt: TGTGCCAGCAGCTTATATTTTACTAGCGCGGACGGCAATGAGCAGTTCTTC; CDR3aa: CASSLYFTSADGNEQFF
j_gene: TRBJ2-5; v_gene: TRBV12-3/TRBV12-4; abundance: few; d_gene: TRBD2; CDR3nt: TGTGCCAGCAGTTTTACTAGCGGAAAAGAGACCCAGTACTTC; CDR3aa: CASSFTSGKETQYF
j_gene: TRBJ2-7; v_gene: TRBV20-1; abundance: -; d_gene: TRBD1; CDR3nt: TGCAGTGCTAGAGATCACGGGACAGTAGCCTACGAGCAGTACTTC; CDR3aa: CSARDHGTVAYEQYF
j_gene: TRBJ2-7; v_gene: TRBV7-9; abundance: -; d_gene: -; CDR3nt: TGTGCCAGCAGCGCCACCAGGGGAACCTACGAGCAGTACTTC; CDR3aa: CASSATRGTYEQYF
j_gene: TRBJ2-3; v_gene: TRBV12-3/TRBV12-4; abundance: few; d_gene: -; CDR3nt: TGTGCCAGCAGTTCCACCTTTAGTGTGATTACGCAGTATTTT; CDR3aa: CASSSTFSVITQYF
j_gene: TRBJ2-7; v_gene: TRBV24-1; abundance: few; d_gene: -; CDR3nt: TGTGCCACCAGCCAGGACGGACTACAGTACTTC; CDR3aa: CATSQDGLQYF
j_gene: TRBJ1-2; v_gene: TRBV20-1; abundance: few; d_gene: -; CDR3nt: TGCAGTGCCGCCACTAGCTATGGCTACACCTTC; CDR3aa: CSAATSYGYTF
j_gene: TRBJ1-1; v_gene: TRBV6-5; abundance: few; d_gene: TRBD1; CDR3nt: TGTGCCAGCAGCCAAGACAGGGGGGACACTGAAGCTTTCTTT; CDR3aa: CASSQDRGDTEAFF
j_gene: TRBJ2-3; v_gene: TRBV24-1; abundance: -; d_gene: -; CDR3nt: TGTGCCACGGGACGTTCCAAGCAGGATACGCAGTATTTT; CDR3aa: CATGRSKQDTQYF
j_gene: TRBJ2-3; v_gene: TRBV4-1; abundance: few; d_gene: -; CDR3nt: TGCGCCAGCAGCCGGAGGGGGCGGGAAGATACGCAGTATTTT; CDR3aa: CASSRRGREDTQYF
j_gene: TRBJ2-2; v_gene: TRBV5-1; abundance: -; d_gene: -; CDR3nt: TGCGCCAGCAGCTTGCGGGATACATTGACCGGGGAGCTGTTTTTT; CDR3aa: CASSLRDTLTGELFF
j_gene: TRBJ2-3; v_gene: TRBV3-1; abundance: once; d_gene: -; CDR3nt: TGTGCCAGCAGCCAAGAACTCACCACAGATACGCAGTATTTT; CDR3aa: CASSQELTTDTQYF
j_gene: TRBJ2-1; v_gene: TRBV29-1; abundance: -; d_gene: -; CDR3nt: TGCAGCGTTGAGTTCCCAAGCTCCTACAATGAGCAGTTCTTC; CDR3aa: CSVEFPSSYNEQFF
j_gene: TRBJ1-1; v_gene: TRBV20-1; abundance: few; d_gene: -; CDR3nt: TGCAGTGCTATCGGCGGGGCGAACACTGAAGCTTTCTTT; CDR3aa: CSAIGGANTEAFF
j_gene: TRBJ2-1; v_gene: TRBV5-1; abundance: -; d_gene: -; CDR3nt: TGCGCCAGCAGCTTGGACATGAATGAGCAGTTCTTC; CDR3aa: CASSLDMNEQFF
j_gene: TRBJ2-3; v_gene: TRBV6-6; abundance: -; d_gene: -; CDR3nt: TGTGCCAGCAGCCGAGACGGTGATGATACGCAGTATTTT; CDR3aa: CASSRDGDDTQYF
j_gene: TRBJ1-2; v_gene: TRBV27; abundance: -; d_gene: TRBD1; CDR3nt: TGTGCCAGCAGTTCTTACCTAAAGGACAGGGAATATGGCTACACCTTC; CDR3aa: CASSSYLKDREYGYTF
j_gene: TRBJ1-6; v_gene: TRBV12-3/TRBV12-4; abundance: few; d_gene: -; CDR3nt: TGTGCCAGCAGGCAAGCCAGGGACGATTCACCCCTCCACTTT; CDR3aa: CASRQARDDSPLHF
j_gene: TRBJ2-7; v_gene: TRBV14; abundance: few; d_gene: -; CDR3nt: TGTGCCAGCAGCCAACGGGGAGGGCAGGGGTCCTACGAGCAGTACTTC; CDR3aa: CASSQRGGQGSYEQYF
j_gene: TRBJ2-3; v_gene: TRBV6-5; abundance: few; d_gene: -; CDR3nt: TGTGCCAGCAAGCCGGGACATAGCACAGATACGCAGTATTTT; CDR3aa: CASKPGHSTDTQYF
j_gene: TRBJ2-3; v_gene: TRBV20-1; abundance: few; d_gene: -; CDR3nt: TGCAGTGCTCTTAAGACTAGCACAGATACGCAGTATTTT; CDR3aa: CSALKTSTDTQYF
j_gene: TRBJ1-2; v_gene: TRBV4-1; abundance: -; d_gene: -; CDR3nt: TGCGCCAGCAGCCAAGTCGGCAGCTATGGCTACACCTTC; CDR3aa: CASSQVGSYGYTF
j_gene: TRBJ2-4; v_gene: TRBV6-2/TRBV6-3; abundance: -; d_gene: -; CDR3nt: TGTGCCAGCAGTACCTCCCGGGGGGCTTATTTTATTCAGTACTTC; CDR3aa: CASSTSRGAYFIQYF
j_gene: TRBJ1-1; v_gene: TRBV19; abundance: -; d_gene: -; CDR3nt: TGTGCCAGTAGTATCCGAAGCATGTCTTTCTTT; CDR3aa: CASSIRSMSFF
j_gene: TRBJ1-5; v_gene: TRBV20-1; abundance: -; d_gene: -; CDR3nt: TGCAGTGCTAAAACAACAGGGTACAATCAGCCCCAGCATTTT; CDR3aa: CSAKTTGYNQPQHF